The sequence of this TCR beta chain was determined in a study of cytomegalovirus exposure and HLA in healthy donors. Study summary: Samples from HLA-typed donors yielded 65 million to 90 million unique TCRs in an early data release.

Vbeta (60) and Jbeta (13) primers were used in the PCR. Clones were read by immunoSEQ multiplex PCR, and TCRdb kept only the in-frame ones, dropping some. The sample consists of roughly 300,000 clones, about nine tenths of them appearing once. Healthy bone marrow donors made up the cohort. This CDR3 has 16 residues. V lost 1 base to trimming and J lost 8 bases, with 18 bases between them. Looked up from germline, CDR1 is LGHNT and CDR2 is FRNRAP. This TCR came from a man between 40 and 49 years old in good health and CMV-seropositive. The specimen was PBMCs. This chain links TRBV12-5 with TRBJ2-1, with D perhaps TRBD2 (5 bases). CDR3 DNA sequence: TGTGCTAGTGGTTTGGCCCCACTAGATAGTCTCTATGAGCAGTTCTTC. Amino acid sequence: CASGLAPLDSLYEQFF.